This T cell receptor beta chain is drawn from a study of T-cell reconstitution after alpha-beta-depleted transplantation in children. With respect to this clonotype: Its cognate antigen is unknown.

A TCRbeta library incorporating unique molecular identifiers was prepared. TCRdb ran MiXCR on the PCR reads and lists one entry per CDR3 protein. The sample has about 210,000 distinct CDR3 sequences, roughly a sixth seen once. V dropped 4 bases and J dropped 1 base, with 14 bases sitting between them. The CDR3 loop spans 16 amino acids. Study findings and constraints: There were reportedly several hundred expanded graft clones from which alpha-beta T cells came about two months after transplant. The authors attributed T-cell counts and diversity one year after transplant mostly to newly produced T cells. Several patients had high TCRbeta diversity at day 60; it came from surviving recipient T cells and thymic progenitors.

The input for sequencing was PBMCs, mostly from graft donor cells, taken 360 days after TCRalphabeta/CD19-depleted stem cell transplant. This TCR was recovered from a male patient aged 2 to 9 who had a stem cell transplant for acute lymphoblastic leukemia, so the T cells may come from the graft donor. The rearrangement joins TRBV12-3 or TRBV12-4 to TRBJ2-1; D assignment may be TRBD1 or TRBD2 (6 bases each). CDR3 region: CASSSPGGLSYNEQFF. The CDR3 DNA follows: TGTGCCAGCAGTTCCCCCGGGGGCCTATCCTACAATGAGCAGTTCTTC.